The present TCR beta chain was sequenced within a study of blood T cell repertoires in COVID-19. In the study overall: Samples taken during acute and convalescent COVID-19 were collected in the United States, Italy and Spain. In each case, the material was cDNA or gDNA derived from T cells, B-cell-depleted T cells, or PBMCs.

The CDR3 extends over 13 amino acids. V lost 2 bases, J lost 3 bases, and 7 bases lay in between. Germline loops: CDR1 MNHEY, CDR2 SVGAGI. In the source study's methods: How many nucleated cells were present was estimated from reference gene primer amplification. Produced via immunoSEQ multiplex PCR; TCRdb's table is partial and in-frame only. The V and J calls and the clone size are those of that table, but D and trimming were determined from the DNA. The sample shows approximately 73,000 clones, roughly 86% of them seen only once. The chain has TRBV6-5 and TRBJ1-1; D perhaps matches TRBD1 (5 bases). Material: peripheral blood. The TCR sequence derives from a woman aged 55-69 years with acute or convalescent COVID-19. This CDR3 is CASSYPGDTEAFF. In DNA form, the CDR3 reads TGTGCCAGCAGTTACCCGGGGGACACTGAAGCTTTCTTT.